Listed below are T cell receptor beta chains from one sample, sequenced in a study of vaccination and CD4 T cells after COVID-19. TCRdb passed the PCR reads through MiXCR, listing each CDR3 protein once. The data show about 5,700 distinct CDR3 sequences, with roughly 40% seen just once and around 45% held by the top ten. These TCRs are of unknown antigen specificity. Sequences were obtained from CD4+ T cells from blood, cultured in vitro. These receptors were obtained from a human donor in good health. The CDR3 runs from the conserved cysteine through the conserved F or W. The D gene is left open where the match is weak. Part of the rows lack a size; the others show once, few, many or a class for expanded clones.

TRBV6-1	TRBJ2-2	-	TRBD2	TGTGCCAGCACCAGAAGGGCGGGAGGGACCGGGGAGCTGTTTTTT	CASTRRAGGTGELFF
TRBV29-1	TRBJ1-2	-	TRBD1	TGCAGCGCTGGCCGACAGGGGAACTATGGCTACACCTTC	CSAGRQGNYGYTF
TRBV6-1	TRBJ2-5	-	-	TGTGCCAGCAGAGAAGACCTAGGGGAAAAAGAGACCCAGTACTTC	CASREDLGEKETQYF
TRBV12-3/TRBV12-4	TRBJ2-5	-	-	TGTGCCAGCAGTATAGGGAGAGAGACCCAGTACTTC	CASSIGRETQYF
TRBV6-1	TRBJ1-5	few	-	TGTGCCAGCAGTGAATTCGCAGATAGCAATCAGCCCCAGCATTTT	CASSEFADSNQPQHF
TRBV14	TRBJ2-1	-	-	TGTGCCAGCAGCCAAGACAGGGTCGGACAGTTCTTC	CASSQDRVGQFF
TRBV4-1	TRBJ1-2	-	-	TGCGCCAGCAGCCAAGATTCAGGGCTCGGCTATGGCTACACCTTC	CASSQDSGLGYGYTF
TRBV2	TRBJ1-2	-	-	TGTGCCAGCAGTGAAAGAGGGTTGGGGGTCAACTATGGCTACACCTTC	CASSERGLGVNYGYTF
TRBV2	TRBJ1-1	few	-	TGTGCCAGCACCCTTGCCGGTCGGCTGAACACTGAAGCTTTCTTT	CASTLAGRLNTEAFF
TRBV20-1	TRBJ1-5	few	-	TGCAGTGCGTTCCAGGGCAATCAGCCCCAGCATTTT	CSAFQGNQPQHF
TRBV2	TRBJ1-4	medium-sized	-	TGTGCCAGCAGTAATGTAGGCCTTAATGAAAAACTGTTTTTT	CASSNVGLNEKLFF
TRBV9	TRBJ1-5	-	-	TGTGCCAGCAGCGTTGGGACATTAATAACGGAGCCCCAGCATTTT	CASSVGTLITEPQHF
TRBV20-1	TRBJ2-1	few	TRBD2	TGCAGCAAGACTAGCCCATACAATGAGCAGTTCTTC	CSKTSPYNEQFF
TRBV6-1	TRBJ2-7	-	-	TGTGCCACCACCTACTACGTCGAGCAGTACTTC	CATTYYVEQYF
TRBV7-8	TRBJ2-5	few	TRBD2	TGTGCCAGCAGCTCACTAGCGGGGGCACAAGAGACCCAGTACTTC	CASSSLAGAQETQYF
TRBV20-1	TRBJ2-3	-	TRBD2	TGCAGTGCGACCCCGGGACTAGCCCGGCAGTATTTT	CSATPGLARQYF
TRBV6-1	TRBJ2-7	-	-	TGTGCCAGCAGTAGTCCCTGGGGGGGGGCGAGCTCCTACGAGCAGTACTTC	CASSSPWGGASSYEQYF
TRBV27	TRBJ1-2	-	-	TGTGCCAGCACCGCCAGACCGGGAACTTTCTATGGCTACACCTTC	CASTARPGTFYGYTF
TRBV20-1	TRBJ1-5	-	-	TGCAGTGCTAGAGAGAGGACTAGCTCAAATCAGCCCCAGCATTTT	CSARERTSSNQPQHF
TRBV4-2	TRBJ1-2	-	-	TGTGCCAGCAGCCAAGGGAGTCCTGCCTATGGCTACACCTTC	CASSQGSPAYGYTF
TRBV27	TRBJ1-3	-	-	TGTGCCAGCAGTGCCGGGACGGCTCGGGCTGGAAACACCATATATTTT	CASSAGTARAGNTIYF
TRBV2	TRBJ1-1	-	TRBD1	TGTGCCAGCGCCGGGACAGTGAACACTGAAGCTTTCTTT	CASAGTVNTEAFF
TRBV21-1	TRBJ1-5	-	-	TGTGCCAGCAGCCGCTCTCCTCGGAGAAGGGGGCGGGAGCCCCAGCATTTT	CASSRSPRRRGREPQHF
TRBV2	TRBJ2-2	once	-	TGTGCCAGCAGCGTTGGGGGAACCGGGGAGCTGTTTTTT	CASSVGGTGELFF
TRBV20-1	TRBJ1-5	few	-	TGCAGTGCTAGAGAGGGGGGGGCTCGTTCCCCCCAGCATTTT	CSAREGGARSPQHF
TRBV20-1	TRBJ1-5	few	-	TGCAGTGCCCGACATAGCAATCAGCCCCAGCATTTT	CSARHSNQPQHF
TRBV24-1	TRBJ1-5	few	TRBD1	TGTGCCACCAGTTCCGGACAGGGCGATCAGCCCCAGCATTTT	CATSSGQGDQPQHF
TRBV6-1	TRBJ1-2	few	TRBD1	TGTGCCAGCAGTCCACCGGGACAGTCGTTCTATGGCTACACCTTC	CASSPPGQSFYGYTF